The clone carrying this T cell receptor beta chain was recorded a few times. The source of the sample is a study of CD8+ T cells in alopecia areata. PBMCs, the starting material, were the source of sorted CD4+ and CD8+ T cells. RNA was extracted and reverse transcribed into cDNA as the sequencing template. This table comes from immunoSEQ multiplex PCR, and its TCRdb copy is limited to in-frame clones, with some not included. The table includes 220,000 or so clones, 57% detected once. The CDR3 sequence is 15 residues long. Trimming removed 5 bases from V and 3 bases from J; junction bases left unmatched: 3. Germline lookup yields CDR1 MGHDK and CDR2 SYGVNS.

This clonotype originated in a human donor with alopecia areata. V and J are TRBV25-1 and TRBJ2-1; 11 bases match TRBD2. Sequenced material: CD4+ T cells sorted from blood, taken at week 0. For the CDR3, the DNA is TGTGCCAGCAGTCCAGGGACTAGCGGCTACAATGAGCAGTTCTTC. It specifies CASSPGTSGYNEQFF.